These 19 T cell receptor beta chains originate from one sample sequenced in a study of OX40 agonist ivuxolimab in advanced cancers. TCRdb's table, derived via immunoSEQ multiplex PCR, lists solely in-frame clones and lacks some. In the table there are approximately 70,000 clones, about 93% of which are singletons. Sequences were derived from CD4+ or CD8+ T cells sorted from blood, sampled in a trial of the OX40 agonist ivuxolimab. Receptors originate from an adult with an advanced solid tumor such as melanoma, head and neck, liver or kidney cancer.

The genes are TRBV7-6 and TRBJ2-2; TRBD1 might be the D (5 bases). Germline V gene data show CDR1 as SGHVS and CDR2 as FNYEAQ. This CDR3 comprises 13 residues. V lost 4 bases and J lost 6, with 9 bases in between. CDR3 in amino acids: CASSWKTAGELFF. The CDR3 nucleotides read TGTGCCAGCAGCTGGAAGACAGCCGGGGAGCTGTTTTTT.

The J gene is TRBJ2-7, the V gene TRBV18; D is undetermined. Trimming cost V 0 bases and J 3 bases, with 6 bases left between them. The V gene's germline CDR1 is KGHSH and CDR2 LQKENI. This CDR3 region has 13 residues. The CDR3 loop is CASSPPSGYEQYF. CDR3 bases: TGTGCCAGCTCACCACCTTCGGGCTACGAGCAGTACTTC.

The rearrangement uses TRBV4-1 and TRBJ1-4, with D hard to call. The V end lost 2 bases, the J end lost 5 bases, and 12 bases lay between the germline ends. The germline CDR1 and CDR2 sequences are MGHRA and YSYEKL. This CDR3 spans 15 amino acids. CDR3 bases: TGCGCCAGCAGCCAAAACCACGGACGGAATGAAAAACTGTTTTTT. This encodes CASSQNHGRNEKLFF.

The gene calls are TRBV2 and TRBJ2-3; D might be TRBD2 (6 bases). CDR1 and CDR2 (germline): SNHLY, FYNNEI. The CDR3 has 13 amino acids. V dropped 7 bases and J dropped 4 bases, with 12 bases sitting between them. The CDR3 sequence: CASTSVRSDTQYF. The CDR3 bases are TGTGCCAGCACTAGCGTGAGGTCAGATACGCAGTATTTT.

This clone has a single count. The CDR3 is CASSLVSGLATDTQYF. The DNA of the CDR3 is TGTGCCAGCAGCTTAGTGTCCGGACTAGCCACAGATACGCAGTATTTT. The gene calls are TRBV11-3 and TRBJ2-3, with 8 bases fitting TRBD2. The CDR3 runs 16 residues. The V and J ends lost 1 base and 2 bases, in that order; junction bases with no gene match: 5. Looked up from germline, CDR1 is SGHNT and CDR2 is YENEEA.

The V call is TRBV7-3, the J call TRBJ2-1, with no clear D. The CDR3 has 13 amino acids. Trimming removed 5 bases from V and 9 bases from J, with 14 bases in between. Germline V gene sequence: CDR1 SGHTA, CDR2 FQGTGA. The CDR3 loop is CASSGDSLGEQFF. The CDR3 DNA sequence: TGTGCCAGCAGCGGAGACTCTCTCGGTGAGCAGTTCTTC.

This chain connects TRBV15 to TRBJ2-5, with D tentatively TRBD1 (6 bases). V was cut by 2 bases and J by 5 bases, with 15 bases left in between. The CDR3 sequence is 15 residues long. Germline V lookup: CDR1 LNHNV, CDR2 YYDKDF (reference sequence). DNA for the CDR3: TGTGCCACCAGCAGAACAGGGAAAGTCGCCGAGACCCAGTACTTC. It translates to CATSRTGKVAETQYF.

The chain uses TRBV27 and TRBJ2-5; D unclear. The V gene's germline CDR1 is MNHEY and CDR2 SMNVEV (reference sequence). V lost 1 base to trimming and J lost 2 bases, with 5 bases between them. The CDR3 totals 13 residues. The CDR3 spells CASSLYGQETQYF. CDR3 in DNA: TGTGCCAGCAGTTTATACGGACAAGAGACCCAGTACTTC.

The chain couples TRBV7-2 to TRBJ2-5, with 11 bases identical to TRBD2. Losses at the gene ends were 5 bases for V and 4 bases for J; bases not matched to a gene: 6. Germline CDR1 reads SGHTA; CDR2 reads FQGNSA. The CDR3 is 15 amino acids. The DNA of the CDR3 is TGTGCCAGCAGCCAAACTAGCGGGAGTGGAGAGACCCAGTACTTC. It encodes CASSQTSGSGETQYF.

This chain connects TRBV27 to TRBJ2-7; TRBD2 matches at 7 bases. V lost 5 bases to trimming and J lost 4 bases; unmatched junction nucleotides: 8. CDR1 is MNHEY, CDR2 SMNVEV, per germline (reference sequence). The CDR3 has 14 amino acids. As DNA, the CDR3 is TGTGCCAGCAGTCGTAGGGAGGGCGTATACGAGCAGTACTTC. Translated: CASSRREGVYEQYF.

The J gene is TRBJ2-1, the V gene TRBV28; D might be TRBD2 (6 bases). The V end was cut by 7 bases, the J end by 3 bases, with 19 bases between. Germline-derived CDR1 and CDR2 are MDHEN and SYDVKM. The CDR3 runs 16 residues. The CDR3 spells CASTKSGGGIYNEQFF. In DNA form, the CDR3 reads TGTGCCAGCACCAAATCCGGGGGAGGCATCTACAATGAGCAGTTCTTC.

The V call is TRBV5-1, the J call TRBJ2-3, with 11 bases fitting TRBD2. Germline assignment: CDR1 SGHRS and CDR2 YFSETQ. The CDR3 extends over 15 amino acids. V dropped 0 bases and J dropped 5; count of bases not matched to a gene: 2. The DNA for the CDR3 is TGCGCCAGCAGCTTGGGGCTAGCGGGAGGAGATACGCAGTATTTT. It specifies CASSLGLAGGDTQYF. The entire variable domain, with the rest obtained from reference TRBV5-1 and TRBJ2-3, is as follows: KAGVTQTPRYLIKTRGQQVTLSCSPISGHRSVSWYQQTPGQGLQFLFEYFSETQRNKGNFPGRFSGRQFSNSRSEMNVSTLELGDSALYLCASSLGLAGGDTQYFGPGTRLTVL.

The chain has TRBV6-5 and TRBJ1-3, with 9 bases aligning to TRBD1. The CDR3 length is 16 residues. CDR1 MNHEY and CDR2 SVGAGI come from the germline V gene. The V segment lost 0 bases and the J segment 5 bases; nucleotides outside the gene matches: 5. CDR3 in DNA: TGTGCCAGCAGTTACTCTTGGGGGACAGGGCGAAACACCATATATTTT. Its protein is CASSYSWGTGRNTIYF.

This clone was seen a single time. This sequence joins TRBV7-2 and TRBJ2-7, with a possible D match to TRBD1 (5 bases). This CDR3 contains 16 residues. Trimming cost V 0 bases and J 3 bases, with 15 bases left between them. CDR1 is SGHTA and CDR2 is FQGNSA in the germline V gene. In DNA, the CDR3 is TGTGCCAGCAGCTTAGCGGCCCAGGGCAGAATCTACGAGCAGTACTTC. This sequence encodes CASSLAAQGRIYEQYF.

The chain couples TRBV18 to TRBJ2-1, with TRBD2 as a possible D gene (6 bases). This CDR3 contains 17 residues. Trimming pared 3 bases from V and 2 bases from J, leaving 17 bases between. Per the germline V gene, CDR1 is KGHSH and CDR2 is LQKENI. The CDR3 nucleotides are TGTGCCAGCTCACCTCTCCAAGCGGGTGGGACCTACAATGAGCAGTTCTTC. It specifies CASSPLQAGGTYNEQFF.

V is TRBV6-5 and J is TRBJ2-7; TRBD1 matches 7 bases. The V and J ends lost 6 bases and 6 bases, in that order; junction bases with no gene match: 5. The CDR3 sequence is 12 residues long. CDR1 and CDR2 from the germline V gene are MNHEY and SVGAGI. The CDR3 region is CASRVQGSEQYF. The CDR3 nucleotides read TGTGCCAGCAGGGTACAGGGGTCCGAGCAGTACTTC.

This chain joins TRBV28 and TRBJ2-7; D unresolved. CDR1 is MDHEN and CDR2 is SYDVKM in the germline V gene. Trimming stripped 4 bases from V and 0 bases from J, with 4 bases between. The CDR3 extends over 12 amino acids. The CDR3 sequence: CASSSPSYEQYF. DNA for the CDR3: TGTGCCAGCAGTTCCCCCTCCTACGAGCAGTACTTC.

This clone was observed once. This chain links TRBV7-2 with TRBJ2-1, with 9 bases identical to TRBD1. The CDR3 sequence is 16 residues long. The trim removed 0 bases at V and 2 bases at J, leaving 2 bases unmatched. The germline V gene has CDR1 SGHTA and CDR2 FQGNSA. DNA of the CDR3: TGTGCCAGCAGCTTAGCTCACAGGGGGCCCTACAATGAGCAGTTCTTC. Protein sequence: CASSLAHRGPYNEQFF.

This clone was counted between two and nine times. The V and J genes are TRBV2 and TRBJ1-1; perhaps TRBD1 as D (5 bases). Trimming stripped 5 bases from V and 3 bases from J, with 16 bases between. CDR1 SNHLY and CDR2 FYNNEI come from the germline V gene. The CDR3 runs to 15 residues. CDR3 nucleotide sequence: TGTGCCAGCAGTTTCGCGGGGCGGGGGGACACTGAAGCTTTCTTT. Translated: CASSFAGRGDTEAFF.